Below are 25 T cell receptor beta chains sequenced from a single sample in a study of T cell responses to AZD1222 COVID-19 vaccine. Only in-frame clones appear in the TCRdb table, and some are missing; sequencing was by immunoSEQ multiplex PCR. Here the sample spans under 200,000 clones, about 89% being singletons. The input for sequencing was peripheral blood, taken on day 0 of AZD1222 vaccination. These receptor sequences come from an adult in good health.

The chain uses TRBV7-9 and TRBJ2-1, with TRBD2 identical over 10 bases. The V gene's germline CDR1 is SEHNR and CDR2 FQNEAQ (reference sequence). This CDR3 region has 17 residues. Trimming cost V 7 bases and J 0 bases; bases outside gene matches: 9. The CDR3 loop is CASNKNGLADSYNEQFF. As DNA, the CDR3 is TGTGCCAGCAATAAAAATGGACTAGCGGACTCCTACAATGAGCAGTTCTTC.

CDR3 residues: CASSQPGVREKLFF. The DNA of the CDR3 is TGTGCCAGTAGTCAGCCCGGGGTGAGAGAAAAACTGTTTTTT. The rearrangement uses TRBV19 and TRBJ1-4; no clear D. V lost 5 bases and J 8 bases, leaving 15 bases between the germline ends. Per the germline V gene, CDR1 is LNHDA and CDR2 is SQIVND (reference sequence). This CDR3 region has 14 residues.

The chain employs TRBV10-2 and TRBJ2-1, with D maybe TRBD1 (6 bases). This CDR3 spans 15 amino acids. The germline V gene has CDR1 WSHSY and CDR2 SAAADI. The V and J ends lost 2 bases and 2 bases respectively, with 10 bases between them. CDR3 in DNA: TGCGCCAGCAGTGAGGGACAGAGGACCTACAATGAGCAGTTCTTC. It translates to CASSEGQRTYNEQFF.

This rearrangement joins TRBV28 to TRBJ2-7; D is unclear. This CDR3 has 12 amino acids. V was trimmed by 3 bases and J by 3 bases, leaving 6 bases between them. The V gene's germline CDR1 is MDHEN and CDR2 SYDVKM. The CDR3: CASSLNDYEQYF. DNA of the CDR3: TGTGCCAGCAGTTTGAACGACTACGAGCAGTACTTC.

The rearrangement joins TRBV2 to TRBJ1-4; the D gene is possibly TRBD1 (6 bases). CDR3 length equals 14 residues. V lost 7 bases and J 7 bases, leaving 16 bases between the germline ends. Germline V lookup: CDR1 SNHLY, CDR2 FYNNEI. In nucleotides, the CDR3 is TGTGCCAGCAAGTATGGGGGGCGCCGTGAAAAACTGTTTTTT. It specifies CASKYGGRREKLFF.

The chain combines TRBV24-1 with TRBJ2-1; TRBD2 matches 12 bases. The CDR3 spans 20 residues. V was pared by 0 bases and J by 5 bases, with 13 bases of the junction left unmatched. The germline CDR1 and CDR2 sequences are KGHDR and SFDVKD. CDR3 region: CATSDLQTGLAGGRNNEQFF. The CDR3 coding sequence is TGTGCCACCAGTGATTTGCAGACCGGGCTAGCGGGAGGGCGGAACAATGAGCAGTTCTTC.

The chain employs TRBV5-8 and TRBJ1-4; 9 bases fit TRBD1. CDR1 SGHTS and CDR2 YDEGEE come from the germline V gene. V was pared by 0 bases and J by 12 bases, with 9 bases of the junction left unmatched. The CDR3 is 15 amino acids. Written as DNA, the CDR3 is TGTGCCAGCAGCTTGGGGTACAGGGGGCAAGGCGAACTGTTTTTT. Translating it yields CASSLGYRGQGELFF.

This clone was counted a single time. CDR3 nucleotides: TGTGCCAGTAGTTGGGGACAGAATGAGCAGTTCTTC. Its translation: CASSWGQNEQFF. This rearrangement joins TRBV19 to TRBJ2-1, with 7 bases matching TRBD1. The V gene's germline CDR1 is LNHDA and CDR2 SQIVND (reference sequence). J lost 7 bases, V lost 5 bases, and 2 bases had no gene match. The CDR3 runs 12 residues.

The J gene is TRBJ2-1, the V gene TRBV28; 7 positions match TRBD1. CDR1 MDHEN and CDR2 SYDVKM come from the germline V gene. V was pared by 2 bases and J by 9 bases, with 7 bases of the junction left unmatched. This CDR3 has 14 residues. This chain's CDR3 is CASSLGGQSSEQFF. CDR3 in DNA: TGTGCCAGCAGTTTAGGGGGACAGTCCTCTGAGCAGTTCTTC.

CDR3: CASSWAGDVNEQFF. CDR3 nucleotides: TGTGCCAGCAGCTGGGCGGGGGATGTGAATGAGCAGTTCTTC. The chain employs TRBV5-4 and TRBJ2-1, with 7 bases aligning to TRBD2. There are 14 residues in the CDR3. Germline trimming cut 3 bases from V and 7 bases from J; bases unmatched to any gene: 7. Germline-derived CDR1 and CDR2 are SGHNT and YYREEE (reference sequence). Full variable domain (rest looked up from reference TRBV5-4 and TRBJ2-1): ETGVTQSPTHLIKTRGQQVTLRCSSQSGHNTVSWYQQALGQGPQFIFQYYREEENGRGNFPPRFSGLQFPNYSSELNVNALELDDSALYLCASSWAGDVNEQFFGPGTRLTVL.

The gene calls are TRBV10-2 and TRBJ2-7, with a tentative D call TRBD2 (7 bases). The V end lost 6 bases, the J end lost 6 bases, and 15 bases lay between the germline ends. Germline values: CDR1 WSHSY, CDR2 SAAADI. The CDR3 runs 13 residues. The CDR3 protein is CASRGGAAREQYF. The CDR3 DNA follows: TGCGCCAGCAGGGGGGGGGCAGCGCGCGAGCAGTACTTC.

This clone was observed a handful of times. V and J are TRBV15 and TRBJ2-5, with D perhaps matching TRBD1 or TRBD2 (6 bases each). This CDR3 is 14 amino acids long. Trimming removed 3 bases from V and 5 bases from J, with 13 bases in between. CDR1 LNHNV and CDR2 YYDKDF come from the germline V gene (reference sequence). Here the CDR3 DNA reads TGTGCCACCAGCAGGCGTCAAGGGGGGGAGACCCAGTACTTC. Protein: CATSRRQGGETQYF.

In its sample, this clone was seen a few times. The chain uses TRBV7-8 and TRBJ1-1, with 7 bases aligning to TRBD1. Germline V gene lookup returns CDR1 SGHVS and CDR2 FQNEAQ. The CDR3 is made up of 17 amino acids. Trimming removed 3 bases from V and 0 bases from J; junction bases left unmatched: 10. Here the CDR3 DNA reads TGTGCCAGCAGCTTGGGACAGTCCCCTCTCATGAACACTGAAGCTTTCTTT. Translation gives CASSLGQSPLMNTEAFF.

The V gene is TRBV28, the J gene TRBJ1-2; TRBD1 might be the D (5 bases). Germline CDR1 is MDHEN and CDR2 is SYDVKM. This CDR3 region has 14 residues. V was clipped by 5 bases and J by 1 base, with 11 bases between them. CDR3 sequence reads: CASSPGTFNYGYTF. Here the CDR3 DNA reads TGTGCCAGCAGTCCCGGGACGTTTAACTATGGCTACACCTTC.

V gene TRBV19 combines with J gene TRBJ1-5; no firm D call. Trimming pared 7 bases from V and 1 base from J, leaving 17 bases between. The CDR3 runs 16 residues. Germline V gives CDR1 LNHDA, CDR2 SQIVND (reference sequence). Here the CDR3 DNA reads TGTGCCAGTAATAGACAAACCCCTTTCAGCAATCAGCCCCAGCATTTT. It is translated as CASNRQTPFSNQPQHF.

The chain has TRBV18 and TRBJ1-1; D is ambiguous. Trimming removed 1 base at V and 1 base at J, with 10 bases between. There are 15 residues in the CDR3. CDR1 is KGHSH and CDR2 is LQKENI in the germline V gene. The CDR3 reads CASSPRDLENTEAFF. CDR3 DNA: TGTGCCAGCTCACCACGTGACCTTGAGAACACTGAAGCTTTCTTT.

This chain links TRBV5-6 with TRBJ2-2; 9 bases line up with TRBD1. After removal of 3 bases from V and 4 bases from J, the junction contained 7 bases not matched to a gene. Germline V lookup: CDR1 SGHDT, CDR2 YYEEEE. The CDR3 is 16 residues long. The CDR3 protein is CASSSLRDRATGELFF. The CDR3 region has the DNA TGTGCCAGCAGCTCGCTGAGGGACAGGGCCACCGGGGAGCTGTTTTTT. Based on the CDR3 plus reference TRBV5-6 and TRBJ2-2, the full variable domain is DAGVTQSPTHLIKTRGQQVTLRCSPKSGHDTVSWYQQALGQGPQFIFQYYEEEERQRGNFPDRFSGHQFPNYSSELNVNALLLGDSALYLCASSSLRDRATGELFFGEGSRLTVL.

DNA of the CDR3: TGTGCCTGGAGTGTAAGGGGGTTTGAGTATGGCTACACCTTC. It yields the protein CAWSVRGFEYGYTF. The chain carries TRBV30 and TRBJ1-2; D is perhaps TRBD1 (6 bases). Germline CDR1 is GTSNPN and CDR2 is SVGIG (reference sequence). The CDR3 is 14 residues long. The V gene lost 0 bases and the J gene lost 5 bases, with 13 bases spanning the gap.

This clone appeared once. The V gene is TRBV15, the J gene TRBJ1-6, with TRBD1 matching over 7 bases. Trimming removed 2 bases from V and 0 bases from J; junction bases left unmatched: 10. CDR1 is LNHNV, CDR2 YYDKDF, per germline (reference sequence). The CDR3 extends over 19 amino acids. DNA for the CDR3: TGTGCCACCAGCAGATTGGGACAGACTTCTAACTCCTATAATTCACCCCTCCACTTT. Amino acids: CATSRLGQTSNSYNSPLHF.

The rearrangement joins TRBV9 to TRBJ1-2, with a tentative D call TRBD1 (6 bases). This CDR3 has 15 amino acids. Germline loops: CDR1 SGDLS, CDR2 YYNGEE. The V and J ends lost 0 bases and 1 base respectively, with 10 bases between them. CDR3 nucleotide sequence: TGTGCCAGCAGCGTAGGGACAGTGAGTAACTATGGCTACACCTTC. Its translation is CASSVGTVSNYGYTF. Supplemented by reference TRBV9 and TRBJ1-2, the full variable domain reads DSGVTQTPKHLITATGQRVTLRCSPRSGDLSVYWYQQSLDQGLQFLIQYYNGEERAKGNILERFSAQQFPDLHSELNLSSLELGDSALYFCASSVGTVSNYGYTFGSGTRLTVV.

J is TRBJ1-2 and V is TRBV27; D uncertain. This CDR3 has 14 amino acids. V shed 1 base and J shed 8 bases, with 14 bases lying between them. Germline V gene sequence: CDR1 MNHEY, CDR2 SMNVEV (reference sequence). The CDR3 sequence is CASSLWLKGPGYTF. In DNA, the CDR3 is TGTGCCAGCAGTTTATGGCTTAAGGGTCCCGGCTACACCTTC.

In nucleotides, the CDR3 is TGTGCCAGTAGTAGCCCCCAGAACACTGAAGCTTTCTTT. Its protein is CASSSPQNTEAFF. This chain joins TRBV19 and TRBJ1-1; unclear D gene. V lost 4 bases and J 1 base, leaving 7 bases between the germline ends. The CDR3 loop spans 13 amino acids. Germline CDR1 and CDR2: LNHDA and SQIVND (reference sequence).

This sequence joins TRBV30 and TRBJ2-2; D is possibly TRBD2 (7 bases). Germline V gene data show CDR1 as GTSNPN and CDR2 as SVGIG (reference sequence). The length of the CDR3 is 14 residues. V lost 2 bases to trimming and J lost 6 bases, with 13 bases between them. CDR3 region: CAWSSLGGPGELFF. The CDR3 coding sequence is TGTGCCTGGAGTTCGTTGGGGGGGCCCGGGGAGCTGTTTTTT.

The chain uses TRBV19 and TRBJ2-3; weak D call: TRBD2 (6 bases). Trimming shortened V by 9 bases and J by 7 bases, and 14 bases separated the two germline ends. The CDR3 is 12 residues long. Germline V lookup: CDR1 LNHDA, CDR2 SQIVND (reference sequence). CDR3 in DNA: TGTGCCAGCAGCGGGCTCACTAATACGCAGTATTTT. Protein: CASSGLTNTQYF.

The chain couples TRBV6-5 to TRBJ1-2, with TRBD1 matching over 7 bases. Per germline, CDR1 MNHEY and CDR2 SVGAGI. The CDR3 runs to 15 residues. V lost 2 bases, J lost 4 bases, and 7 bases stayed unmatched. CDR3 nucleotides: TGTGCCAGCAGTTACCATGGACAGGACCGCTATGGCTACACCTTC. This translates into CASSYHGQDRYGYTF.